This T cell receptor beta chain was identified during a study of blood T cell repertoires in COVID-19. At the level of the study: Material from acute and convalescent COVID-19 was sourced from the United States, Italy and Spain. PBMCs, B-cell-depleted T cells, or T cells provided the cDNA or gDNA that made up the material.

In the original analysis: Reference gene primer amplification gave estimated nucleated cell counts. The method was immunoSEQ multiplex PCR; TCRdb's version includes in-frame clones alone and lacks a portion of them. Clone size and V and J calls were adopted from that table, with D and trimming inferred from the DNA. Of 91,000 or so clones detected, roughly four fifths appear once; the ten largest clones hold around 7.2%. The source is a man aged 50-59 years with active or convalescent COVID-19. Sequencing used peripheral blood.

CDR3 residues: CASLTSGGVLTGELFF. CDR3 in DNA: TGTGCCAGTCTGACTAGCGGGGGGGTCCTTACCGGGGAGCTGTTTTTT. The chain links TRBV2 to TRBJ2-2; 14 bases align to TRBD2. The CDR3 is made up of 16 amino acids. Germline V gene lookup returns CDR1 SNHLY and CDR2 FYNNEI. V shed 9 bases and J 5 bases; nucleotides not matched to a gene: 8.